A selection of T cell receptor beta chains follows, all from one sample in a study of shared clonotypes between healthy human individuals. Some clones are missing from TCRdb's copy, which holds only in-frame ones; the method was immunoSEQ multiplex PCR. The table shows about 2.5 million clones, with roughly 90% occurring only once. Material for sequencing was naive CD4+ T cells from PBMCs. The source is a man younger than 35 in good health. Some clones in this sample may be carry-over from other donors' samples. Both conserved end residues are part of each CDR3. D genes are given only for firm matches. For some rows the clone size is stated as once, few or many, or as a class when expanded; others skip it.

>NA|TRBD1|TRBJ2-7|TRBV28
TGTGCCAGCAGGAAACAGGGGAAATCCTACGAGCAGTACTTC
CASRKQGKSYEQYF
>NA|TRBD1|TRBJ2-7|TRBV7-2
TGTGCCAGCAGTTTGGGACAGGGTCAGTACGAGCAGTACTTC
CASSLGQGQYEQYF
>NA|NA|TRBJ2-3|TRBV9
TGTGCCAGCAGCCGGGAGACAGATACGCAGTATTTT
CASSRETDTQYF
>NA|NA|TRBJ2-3|TRBV4-3
TGCGCCAGCAGCCAAGAGTTTGAGGGGAGGACAGATACGCAGTATTTT
CASSQEFEGRTDTQYF
>NA|NA|TRBJ2-7|TRBV19
TGTGCCAGTAGTACAGCGGGTACCTCCTACGAGCAGTACTTC
CASSTAGTSYEQYF
>NA|NA|TRBJ2-2|TRBV27
TGTGCCAGCAAATCACCGGCGGCGGGAACCGGGGAGCTGTTTTTT
CASKSPAAGTGELFF
>NA|NA|TRBJ2-2|TRBV5-1
TGCGCCAGCAGCTTGGGAGGGCCGGACACCGGGGAGCTGTTTTTT
CASSLGGPDTGELFF
>NA|NA|TRBJ1-4|TRBV2
TGTGCCAGCAGGGGGGAAAAACTGTTTTTT
CASRGEKLFF
>NA|NA|TRBJ2-1|TRBV6-6
TGTGCCAGCAGTTACTCCACTGGTGAGCAGTTCTTC
CASSYSTGEQFF
>once|NA|TRBJ1-2|TRBV7-9
TGTGCCAGCAGCCTCACTAACTATGGCTACACCTTC
CASSLTNYGYTF
>NA|TRBD1|TRBJ2-1|TRBV2
TGTGCCAGCAAAAGGACAGGGGAGCACAATGAGCAGTTCTTC
CASKRTGEHNEQFF
>NA|TRBD2|TRBJ2-2|TRBV5-1
TGCGCCAGCAGCTTGGAGGTAGCGGGAGCTACCGGGGAGCTGTTTTTT
CASSLEVAGATGELFF
>NA|NA|TRBJ2-1|TRBV4-1
TGCGCCAGCAGCCAGTTGGGACTCACTTACAATGAGCAGTTCTTC
CASSQLGLTYNEQFF
>NA|NA|TRBJ2-1|TRBV15
TGTGCCACCAGCAGAGATTTAAGCTCCTACAATGAGCAGTTCTTC
CATSRDLSSYNEQFF
>NA|TRBD2|TRBJ2-1|TRBV4-2
TGTGCCAGCAGCCAAGACCCTAGCGGGAGCCTCAATGAGCAGTTCTTC
CASSQDPSGSLNEQFF
>NA|NA|TRBJ1-3|TRBV30
TGTGCCTGGAGTGGGGTCTACTCTGGAAACACCATATATTTT
CAWSGVYSGNTIYF
>NA|NA|TRBJ1-5|TRBV2
TGTGCCAGCTCCCGGGACATAAATCAGCCCCAGCATTTT
CASSRDINQPQHF
>NA|NA|TRBJ2-4|TRBV5-1
TGCGCCAGCAGCCCGACTAGAGGGGCCAAAAACATTCAGTACTTC
CASSPTRGAKNIQYF
>NA|TRBD1|TRBJ1-2|TRBV5-4
TGTGCCAGCAGCTCCAAGACAGGGAGTGACTTTGATGGGGGCTACACCTTC
CASSSKTGSDFDGGYTF
>NA|NA|TRBJ1-4|TRBV9
TGTGCCAGCAGCGCGACAGTAACTAATGAAAAACTGTTTTTT
CASSATVTNEKLFF
>NA|NA|TRBJ2-7|TRBV6-6
TGTGCCAGCAAGGTACCTTGGGGTTACGAGCAGTACTTC
CASKVPWGYEQYF
>NA|NA|TRBJ1-5|TRBV2
TGTGCCAGCAGCACGCAGGGGCCGCTTAGCAATCAGCCCCAGCATTTT
CASSTQGPLSNQPQHF
>NA|NA|TRBJ1-1|TRBV5-4
TGTGCCAGCAGCTTGCGGTTACAGGACACTGAAGCTTTCTTT
CASSLRLQDTEAFF
>NA|TRBD1|TRBJ2-5|TRBV14
TGTGCCAGCAGCCAAGAGGTTGGCAGGGGGGAGACCCAGTACTTC
CASSQEVGRGETQYF
>NA|NA|TRBJ2-7|TRBV7-2
TGTGCCAGCAGCGATAGGGCCACTAGGAGCTCCTACGAGCAGTACTTC
CASSDRATRSSYEQYF
>NA|TRBD2|TRBJ2-7|TRBV29-1
TGCAGCGTCCGGGGGACTAGCGGGAGACCCTACGAGCAGTACTTC
CSVRGTSGRPYEQYF
>NA|NA|TRBJ1-2|TRBV27
TGTGCCAGCAGTTTCTTAGGGGGAGGTGGCTACACCTTC
CASSFLGGGGYTF
>NA|NA|TRBJ2-7|TRBV5-1
TGCGCCAGCAGCTTGCCAGCCTCCTACGAGCAGTACTTC
CASSLPASYEQYF
>NA|NA|TRBJ2-1|TRBV28
TGTGCCAGCAGTTTGGGAAGCAGCTCTTACAATGAGCAGTTCTTC
CASSLGSSSYNEQFF
>NA|TRBD1|TRBJ1-3|TRBV4-3
TGCGCCAGCAGCCAAGGCGGACAGGGATATGGAAACACCATATATTTT
CASSQGGQGYGNTIYF
>NA|NA|TRBJ2-7|TRBV9
TGTGCCAGCAGCGTAGGTCTAGCGCGTCACGACGAGCAGTACTTC
CASSVGLARHDEQYF
>NA|NA|TRBJ2-7|TRBV11-3
TGTGCCAGAACCCGCGGATCCTCAGACAACTACGAGCAGTACTTC
CARTRGSSDNYEQYF
>NA|NA|TRBJ1-1|TRBV2
TGTGCCAGCAGTGGGGCGCGGGGCCGTACTGAAGCTTTCTTT
CASSGARGRTEAFF
>NA|NA|TRBJ1-2|TRBV15
TGTGCCACCAGCACCTCTCCGAGGGCTAACTATGGCTACACCTTC
CATSTSPRANYGYTF
>NA|NA|TRBJ1-4|TRBV28
TGTGCCAGCAGTTTGAGGGGACTATCAACTAATGAAAAACTGTTTTTT
CASSLRGLSTNEKLFF
>NA|TRBD1|TRBJ1-2|TRBV6-1
TGTGCCAGCAGTGAAATCGGTATAGGGGGCTTCTATGGCTACACCTTC
CASSEIGIGGFYGYTF
>once|TRBD1|TRBJ1-3|TRBV28
TGTGCCTCAAGGACAGGGACTGGAAACACCATATATTTT
CASRTGTGNTIYF
>NA|TRBD1|TRBJ1-4|TRBV2
TGTGCCAGCAGCGAAGGACAGGGACAACTGCTTTTT
CASSEGQGQLLF
>NA|NA|TRBJ2-7|TRBV11-2
TGTGCCAGCAGCCAAACTAGCCCCTCCTACGAGCAGTACTTC
CASSQTSPSYEQYF
>NA|TRBD2|TRBJ2-1|TRBV4-2
TGTGCCAGCAGCCAAGATGTGCGGGAGGGCCTAAATGAGCAGTTCTTC
CASSQDVREGLNEQFF
>NA|TRBD2|TRBJ2-5|TRBV7-2
TGTGCCAGCAGCTTAGTCGGGACTAGCGGCGCGGGGGAGACCCAGTACTTC
CASSLVGTSGAGETQYF
>NA|NA|TRBJ2-1|TRBV9
TGTGCCAGCAGCGTAGCAACTAAACGTGAGCAGTTCTTC
CASSVATKREQFF
>NA|NA|TRBJ2-1|TRBV6-1
TGTGCCAGCACCCGGGGCAATGAGCAGTTCTTC
CASTRGNEQFF
>NA|TRBD1|TRBJ1-1|TRBV9
TGTGCCAGCAGCGTAGTTCAGGGGGCGGACACTGAAGCTTTCTTT
CASSVVQGADTEAFF
>NA|NA|TRBJ2-7|TRBV11-2
TGTGCCAGCCGCCCACTAGCTCGCGGCGAGCAGTACTTC
CASRPLARGEQYF
>NA|TRBD1|TRBJ1-2|TRBV9
TGTGCCAGCAGTCAACAGGGGGACTATGGCTACACCTTC
CASSQQGDYGYTF
>NA|NA|TRBJ1-4|TRBV6-5
TGTGCCAGCAGGAGGACAGAAAATGAAAAACTGTTTTTT
CASRRTENEKLFF
>NA|NA|TRBJ2-7|TRBV28
TGTGCCAGCAGTTTTGGTCGGCATCCTCTCTACGAGCAGTACTTC
CASSFGRHPLYEQYF
>few|NA|TRBJ1-5|TRBV6-5
TGTGCCAGCAGTTACGCTGCCCAGAGCCAGCCCCAGCATTTT
CASSYAAQSQPQHF
>NA|NA|TRBJ2-7|TRBV6-9
TGTGCCAGCAGTTATCGGACGGACGAGCAGTACTTC
CASSYRTDEQYF
>NA|NA|TRBJ2-7|TRBV10-3
TGTGCCACGACCAACAGGGACGAGCAGTACTTC
CATTNRDEQYF